The next 14 T cell receptor beta chains were all read from a single sample in a study of cytomegalovirus exposure and HLA in healthy donors. Vbeta (60) and Jbeta (13) primers were used in the PCR. TCRdb keeps only in-frame clones here, not all; method: immunoSEQ multiplex PCR. In the table there are roughly 200,000 clones, around 80% of which are singletons. Sequencing input: PBMCs. Receptors originate from a woman in her fifties or sixties in good health and CMV-seropositive.

Only a few counts were recorded for this clone. This chain uses TRBV4-1 with TRBJ2-2; 7 bases match TRBD2. V gave up 4 bases and J gave up 0 bases; unmatched junction bases: 5. Germline V gives CDR1 MGHRA, CDR2 YSYEKL. The CDR3 runs 16 residues. CDR3 in amino acids: CASSLLAGANTGELFF. The CDR3 DNA is TGCGCCAGCAGCCTTCTGGCGGGGGCGAACACCGGGGAGCTGTTTTTT.

The rearrangement links TRBV10-3 to TRBJ2-2; TRBD1 agrees at 7 bases. CDR3 size: 16 residues. CDR1 is ENHRY and CDR2 is SYGVKD in the germline V gene. Trimming cost V 6 bases and J 0 bases; bases outside gene matches: 7. CDR3 loop: CAIRDSQGPNTGELFF. In DNA, the CDR3 is TGTGCCATCAGAGATTCACAGGGGCCGAACACCGGGGAGCTGTTTTTT.

This chain joins TRBV6-1 and TRBJ2-2, with 15 bases identical to TRBD2. Germline trimming cut 4 bases from V and 2 bases from J; bases unmatched to any gene: 8. CDR1 and CDR2 (germline): MNHNS, SASEGT. This CDR3 spans 19 amino acids. CDR3 sequence reads: CASSGGLAGGSLNTGELFF. The DNA of the CDR3 is TGTGCCAGCAGTGGGGGACTAGCGGGAGGAAGTCTCAACACCGGGGAGCTGTTTTTT.

The gene calls are TRBV30 and TRBJ2-7; D unresolved. The CDR3 covers 15 residues. Germline V gives CDR1 GTSNPN, CDR2 SVGIG (reference sequence). V lost 2 bases and J lost 2, with 16 bases in between. CDR3 sequence (DNA): TGTGCCTGGAGTCACCCCTCGAGAAGCCCCTACGAGCAGTACTTC. It specifies CAWSHPSRSPYEQYF.

The chain is built from TRBV28 and TRBJ2-7, with TRBD1 matching 10 bases. Germline CDR1 and CDR2: MDHEN and SYDVKM. V lost 1 base, J lost 5 bases, and 14 bases stayed unmatched. This CDR3 spans 18 amino acids. The CDR3 protein is CASSLSLLKDRGLHEQYF. DNA of the CDR3: TGTGCCAGCAGTTTATCGTTGCTTAAAGACAGGGGGCTGCACGAGCAGTACTTC.

The J gene is TRBJ2-1, the V gene TRBV2; 8 bases match TRBD2. Germline CDR1 is SNHLY and CDR2 is FYNNEI. The CDR3 totals 11 residues. The ends lost 4 bases at V and 11 bases at J; junction bases unmatched: 1. The CDR3 region has the DNA TGTGCCAGCAGTGGACTAGCGAAGCAGTTCTTC. Translated: CASSGLAKQFF.

V and J are TRBV9 and TRBJ2-1; TRBD2 matches at 9 bases. This CDR3 region has 18 residues. Per the germline V gene, CDR1 is SGDLS and CDR2 is YYNGEE. The V segment lost 2 bases and the J segment 0 bases; nucleotides outside the gene matches: 9. CDR3 bases: TGTGCCAGCAGCGTCGGACTAGCGATCGTTAGCTCCTACAATGAGCAGTTCTTC. It codes for CASSVGLAIVSSYNEQFF.

This clone appeared a single time. The rearrangement links TRBV19 to TRBJ1-4, with D tentatively TRBD1 (5 bases). Trimming took off 5 bases at V and 0 bases at J, with 13 bases between the two ends. The CDR3 covers 16 residues. The germline V gene has CDR1 LNHDA and CDR2 SQIVND (reference sequence). As DNA, the CDR3 is TGTGCCAGTAGTCTGGACACGACTTCAACTAATGAAAAACTGTTTTTT. As protein: CASSLDTTSTNEKLFF.

This sequence joins TRBV27 and TRBJ2-7; 8 bases agree with TRBD2. The CDR3 extends over 15 amino acids. The trim removed 2 bases at V and 3 bases at J, leaving 6 bases unmatched. CDR1 is MNHEY and CDR2 is SMNVEV in the germline V gene (reference sequence). The CDR3 bases are TGTGCCAGCAGTTTAAGAAGCGGGAGTCTCTACGAGCAGTACTTC. Translation: CASSLRSGSLYEQYF.

The rearrangement joins TRBV28 to TRBJ2-1; D might be TRBD2 (6 bases). The germline CDR1 and CDR2 sequences are MDHEN and SYDVKM. Deletions cut 5 bases from V and 6 bases from J, with 20 bases between. The CDR3 sequence is 16 residues long. CDR3 protein: CASSPPRGGVGNEQFF. In nucleotides, the CDR3 is TGTGCCAGCAGTCCCCCCCGAGGAGGGGTGGGCAATGAGCAGTTCTTC.

V gene TRBV15 combines with J gene TRBJ2-7; 9 bases map to TRBD1. Trimming took 10 bases from V and 2 from J; bases not matched to a gene: 6. Germline CDR1 is LNHNV and CDR2 is YYDKDF (reference sequence). This CDR3 comprises 13 residues. CDR3 in DNA: TGTGCCATCGCCCGGGACAGGGCCTACGAGCAGTACTTC. Encoded protein: CAIARDRAYEQYF.

The chain couples TRBV6-1 to TRBJ2-7, with 7 bases that match TRBD1. Germline V CDR1 and CDR2: MNHNS, SASEGT. The CDR3 totals 13 residues. Trimming removed 6 bases from V and 5 bases from J; junction bases left unmatched: 7. This CDR3 is CASRLAGGNEQYF. Here the CDR3 DNA reads TGTGCCAGCAGGCTGGCAGGGGGAAACGAGCAGTACTTC.

V is TRBV27 and J is TRBJ1-4; TRBD1 is a possible D gene (5 bases). The CDR3 runs 12 residues. Germline loops: CDR1 MNHEY, CDR2 SMNVEV (reference sequence). Trimming removed 8 bases at V and 7 bases at J, with 11 bases between. The chain's CDR3 is CASGGTREKLFF. CDR3 DNA: TGTGCCAGCGGCGGGACGCGTGAAAAACTGTTTTTT. Combining the CDR3 with reference TRBV27 and TRBJ1-4 gives the whole variable domain EAQVTQNPRYLITVTGKKLTVTCSQNMNHEYMSWYRQDPGLGLRQIYYSMNVEVTDKGDVPEGYKVSRKEKRNFPLILESPSPNQTSLYFCASGGTREKLFFGSGTQLSVL.

The V and J genes are TRBV5-6 and TRBJ2-5, with D perhaps TRBD1 (6 bases). The J call may be mistaken, given a closer DNA end match to TRBJ2-7. This CDR3 comprises 15 residues. From germline, CDR1 is SGHDT and CDR2 YYEEEE. Here the CDR3 reads CASSFQDRTYYEQYF. Written as DNA, the CDR3 is TGTGCCAGCAGCTTTCAAGACAGGACCTACTACGAGCAGTACTTC.